The T cell receptor (beta chain) described here comes from a study of control samples from healthy donors and cancer patients. Germline V gene data show CDR1 as LGHDT and CDR2 as YNNKEL (reference sequence). Between the trimmed V and J ends, which lost 4 bases and 3 bases, there was a span of 3 bases. This CDR3 has 12 residues. Sequencing used immunoSEQ multiplex PCR; TCRdb keeps in-frame clones, though not all of them. There are 150,000 to 200,000 clones in the sample; approximately 90% occur only once, and around 11% lies in the top ten. Sequencing was carried out using blood. This sequence joins TRBV3-1 (or the pseudogene TRBV3-2) and TRBJ2-2; D is unresolved. The receptor was isolated from a man aged 25 to 40 in good health. This CDR3 reads CASSRHTGELFF. The DNA for the CDR3 is TGTGCCAGCAGCCGTCACACCGGGGAGCTGTTTTTT.